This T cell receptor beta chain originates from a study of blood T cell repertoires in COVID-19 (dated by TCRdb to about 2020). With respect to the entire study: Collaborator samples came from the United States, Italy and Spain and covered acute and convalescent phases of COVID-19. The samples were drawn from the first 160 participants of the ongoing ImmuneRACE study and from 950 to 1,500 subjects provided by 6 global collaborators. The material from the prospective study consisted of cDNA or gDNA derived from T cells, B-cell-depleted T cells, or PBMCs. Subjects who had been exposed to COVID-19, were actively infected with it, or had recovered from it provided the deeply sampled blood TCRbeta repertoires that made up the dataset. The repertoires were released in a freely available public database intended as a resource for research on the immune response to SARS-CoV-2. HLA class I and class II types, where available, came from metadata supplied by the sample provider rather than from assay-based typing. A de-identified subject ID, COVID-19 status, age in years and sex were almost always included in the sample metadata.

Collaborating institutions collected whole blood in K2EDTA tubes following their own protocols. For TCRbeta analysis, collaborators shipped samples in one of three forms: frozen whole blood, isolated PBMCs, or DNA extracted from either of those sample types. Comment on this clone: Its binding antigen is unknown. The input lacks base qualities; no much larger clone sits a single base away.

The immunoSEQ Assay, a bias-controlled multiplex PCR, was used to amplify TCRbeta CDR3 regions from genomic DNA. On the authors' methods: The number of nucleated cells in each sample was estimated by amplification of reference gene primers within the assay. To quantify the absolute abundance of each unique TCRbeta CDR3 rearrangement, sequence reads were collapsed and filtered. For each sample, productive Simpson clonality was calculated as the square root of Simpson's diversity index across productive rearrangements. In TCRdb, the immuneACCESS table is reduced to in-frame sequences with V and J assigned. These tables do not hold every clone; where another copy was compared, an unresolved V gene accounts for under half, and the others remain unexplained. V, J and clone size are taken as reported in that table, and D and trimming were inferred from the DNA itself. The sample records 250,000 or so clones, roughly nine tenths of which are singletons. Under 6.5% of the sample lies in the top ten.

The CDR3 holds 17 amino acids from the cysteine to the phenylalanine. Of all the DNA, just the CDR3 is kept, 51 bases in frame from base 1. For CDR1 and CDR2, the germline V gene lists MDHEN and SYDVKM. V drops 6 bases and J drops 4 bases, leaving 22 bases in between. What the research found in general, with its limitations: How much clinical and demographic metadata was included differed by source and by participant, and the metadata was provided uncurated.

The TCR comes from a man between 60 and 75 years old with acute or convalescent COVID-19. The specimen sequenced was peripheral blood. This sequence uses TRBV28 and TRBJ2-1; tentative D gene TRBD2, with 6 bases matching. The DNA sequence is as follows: TGTGCCAGCAGCTCCCTCCCTAGGGGTAGCGGATACAATGAGCAGTTCTTC. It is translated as CASSSLPRGSGYNEQFF.